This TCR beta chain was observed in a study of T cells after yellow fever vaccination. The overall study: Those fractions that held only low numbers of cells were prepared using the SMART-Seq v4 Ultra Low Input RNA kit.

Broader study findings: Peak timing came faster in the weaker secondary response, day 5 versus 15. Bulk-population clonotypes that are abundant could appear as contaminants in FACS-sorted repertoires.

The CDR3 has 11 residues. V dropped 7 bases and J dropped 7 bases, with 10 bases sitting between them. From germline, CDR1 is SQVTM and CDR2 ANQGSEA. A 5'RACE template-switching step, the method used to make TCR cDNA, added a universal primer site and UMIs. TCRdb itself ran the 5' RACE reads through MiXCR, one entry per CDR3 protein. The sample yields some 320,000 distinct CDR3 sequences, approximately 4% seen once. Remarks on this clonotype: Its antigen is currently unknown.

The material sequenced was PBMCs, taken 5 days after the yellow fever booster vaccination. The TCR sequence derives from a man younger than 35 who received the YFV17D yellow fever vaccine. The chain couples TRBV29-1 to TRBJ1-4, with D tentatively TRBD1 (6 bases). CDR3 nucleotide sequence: TGCAGCGGCCGCAGGGGTGAAAAACTGTTTTTT. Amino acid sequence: CSGRRGEKLFF.